Here is one T cell receptor (beta chain) with its context. Its antigen is still unknown. Assay used: immunoSEQ multiplex PCR; TCRdb lists only in-frame clones, some missing. The sample shows approximately 36,000 clones, about 70% of them seen only once. Relapse after autologous stem cell transplantation occurred in every patient, and brentuximab vedotin exposure varied. CDR1 SGDLS and CDR2 YYNGEE come from the germline V gene. The CDR3 sequence is 20 residues long. After removal of 1 base from V and 4 bases from J, the junction contained 12 bases not matched to a gene. This record belongs to a study of PD-1 blockade in classical Hodgkin lymphoma. Findings of the study overall: Complete responders started with a diversity level that resembled newly diagnosed patients at baseline. TCR diversity at baseline was reported to be reduced in newly diagnosed patients relative to healthy donors.

The sequence came from a human donor with classical Hodgkin lymphoma. V gene TRBV9 combines with J gene TRBJ2-2; the match to TRBD2 covers 14 bases. This material consisted of peripheral blood mononuclear cells (PBMCs), taken before the second cycle of nivolumab. CDR3 in amino acids: CASSVNPGLAGEMSTGELFF. DNA for the CDR3: TGTGCCAGCAGCGTAAATCCGGGACTAGCGGGAGAGATGTCCACCGGGGAGCTGTTTTTT.